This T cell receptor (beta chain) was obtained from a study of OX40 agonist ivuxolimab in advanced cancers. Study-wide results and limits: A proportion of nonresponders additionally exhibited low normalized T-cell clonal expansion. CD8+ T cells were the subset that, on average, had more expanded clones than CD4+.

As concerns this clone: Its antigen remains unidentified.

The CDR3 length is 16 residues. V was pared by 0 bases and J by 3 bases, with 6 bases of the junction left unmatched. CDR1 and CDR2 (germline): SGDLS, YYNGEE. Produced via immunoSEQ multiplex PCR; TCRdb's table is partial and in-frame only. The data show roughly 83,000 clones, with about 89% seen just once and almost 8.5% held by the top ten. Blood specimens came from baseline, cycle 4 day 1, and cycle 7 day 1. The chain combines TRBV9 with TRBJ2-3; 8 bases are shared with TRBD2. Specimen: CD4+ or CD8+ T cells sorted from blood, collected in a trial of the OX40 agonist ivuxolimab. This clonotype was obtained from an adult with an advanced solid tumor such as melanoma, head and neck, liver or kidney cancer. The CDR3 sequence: CASSVAERGFTDTQYF. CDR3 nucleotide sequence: TGTGCCAGCAGCGTAGCGGAGCGGGGGTTTACAGATACGCAGTATTTT.